This T cell receptor (beta chain) originates from a study of CD8 T cells in ankylosing spondylitis. It was by quantitative 5'-RACE with molecular barcodes that TCR beta libraries were made. TCRdb fed the 5' RACE reads into MiXCR, producing one record per CDR3 protein. This sample has under 250,000 distinct CDR3 sequences, with about 10% found just once. This clonotype was seen more than once but under ten times. Antigen specificity is unknown. The CDR3 is 14 residues long. J lost 4 bases, V lost 4 bases, and 2 bases had no gene match. CDR1 DFQATT and CDR2 SNEGSKA come from the germline V gene (reference sequence). Study-wide points: A TCR beta motif of eight highly homologous variants appeared characteristic of ankylosing spondylitis blood. Matched synovial fluid from ankylosing spondylitis patients was reported to be enriched for disease-linked clones.

The rearrangement uses TRBV20-1 and TRBJ2-3, with TRBD2 matching 13 bases. This clonotype was obtained from a male donor with ankylosing spondylitis or in good health (not recorded which). Sequencing was carried out using blood, either unsorted or a sorted T cell fraction (not recorded which). The CDR3 region is CSATLAGGPDTQYF. CDR3 DNA sequence: TGCAGTGCTACACTAGCGGGGGGGCCAGATACGCAGTATTTT.